This TCR beta chain was recorded in a study of early T cells in non-severe SARS-CoV-2 infection. Overall study context: Chains from this unsorted whole-blood bulk RNA could not be paired. Study results and caveats: VDJdb-based annotation leaned toward anti-spike CD8 responses and missed private and CD4 specificities.

Separate cDNA molecules each had unique molecular identifiers attached to them. Via MiXCR, TCRdb re-called the 5' RACE reads, giving one row per CDR3 protein. The sample yields 30,000 to 45,000 distinct CDR3 sequences, roughly 9.9% seen once. CDR1 SGHTA and CDR2 FQGNSA come from the germline V gene. CDR3 length: 14 amino acids. The V gene end was trimmed by 5 bases and the J gene end by 7 bases; junction bases not matched to a gene: 11. Note on this clonotype: The antigen remains undetermined.

The receptor was isolated from an adult who was a healthcare worker with PCR-confirmed SARS-CoV-2 infection or an uninfected control (not recorded which). This chain links TRBV7-2 with TRBJ2-7; TRBD2 matches 7 bases. The material sequenced was whole blood. As DNA, the CDR3 is TGTGCCAGCAGCGTCACTAGCGTGGGGGGAGAGCAGTACTTC. Translating gives CASSVTSVGGEQYF.